A selection of T cell receptor beta chains follows, all from one sample in a study of CD8+ T cells in alopecia areata. The repertoire was sequenced with immunoSEQ multiplex PCR; TCRdb's copy has only in-frame clones and lacks some. The repertoire holds some 180,000 clones, with 45% to 60% as singletons. Sequencing used CD8+ T cells sorted from blood, obtained around week 54, from a patient treated with tofacitinib. These TCRs come from a human donor with alopecia areata. CDR3s include the opening cysteine and the closing phenylalanine or tryptophan. The order of the fields is V gene, clone size, J gene, D gene, CDR3 DNA, CDR3 protein. D genes are given only for firm matches. Only some rows state a clone size, as once, few, many or a class for expanded clones.

TRBV4-3	NA	TRBJ2-3	NA	TGCGCCAGCAGCCTACTAGGAACAGATACGCAGTATTTT	CASSLLGTDTQYF
TRBV29-1	NA	TRBJ2-7	NA	TGCAGCGTTGGGGGGGCGCCTCTCTACGAGCAGTACTTC	CSVGGAPLYEQYF
TRBV19	NA	TRBJ2-5	NA	TGTGCCAGTAGTATGGACGGGGACACCCAAGAGACCCAGTACTTC	CASSMDGDTQETQYF
TRBV15	NA	TRBJ2-2	TRBD1	TGTGCCACCAGCAGAGATCTGACAGGGGGAGACACCGGGGAGCTGTTTTTT	CATSRDLTGGDTGELFF
TRBV10-3	few	TRBJ2-1	TRBD2	TGTGCCATCAGTTGGACTAGCGGGGAGTACAATGAGCAGTTCTTC	CAISWTSGEYNEQFF
TRBV11-1	NA	TRBJ2-7	TRBD1	TGTGCCAGCAGCTCCCCGACAGGGGGCATTGATAGCTACGAGCAGTACTTC	CASSSPTGGIDSYEQYF
TRBV30	NA	TRBJ1-2	NA	TGTGCCTGGAGCACCTCCCCTAAGGCTGGCTACACCTTC	CAWSTSPKAGYTF
TRBV4-3	once	TRBJ1-6	NA	TGCGCCAGCAGCCAAGTTGCAGGAAGGAATTCACCCCTCCACTTT	CASSQVAGRNSPLHF
TRBV6-5	NA	TRBJ2-2	NA	TGTGCCAGCAGCACGCCTTCAGGGGAGCTGTTTTTT	CASSTPSGELFF
TRBV7-8	NA	TRBJ2-2	NA	TGTGCCAGCAGCTTCATGACCGGGGAGCTGTTTTTT	CASSFMTGELFF
TRBV10-3	few	TRBJ1-4	TRBD1	TGTGCCATCAGTGAGTCTGCAGGGGGGAGCGAAAAACTGTTTTTT	CAISESAGGSEKLFF
TRBV27	NA	TRBJ1-6	NA	TGTGCCAGCAGCCGGGACCTCGACTTACCCCTCCACTTT	CASSRDLDLPLHF